The rows below give T cell receptor beta chains drawn from one sample of a study of blood T cell repertoires in COVID-19. The assay was immunoSEQ multiplex PCR, and TCRdb's table has in-frame clones only and misses some. The sample consists of some 290,000 clones, approximately 89% of them appearing once. Sequenced sample: peripheral blood. These TCRs come from a woman in her twenties or thirties with COVID-19, enrolled during active disease. The CDR3 runs from the conserved cysteine through the conserved F or W. The order of the fields is clone size, J gene, D gene, V gene, CDR3 DNA, CDR3 protein. D genes are given only for firm matches. Not every row has a clone size; where given, it reads once, few, many or a size class.

clone size: -
J gene: TRBJ2-7
D gene: -
V gene: TRBV13
CDR3 DNA: TGTGCCAGCAGCTTAATCCAGGGGGGAAAGTACGAGCAGTACTTC
CDR3 protein: CASSLIQGGKYEQYF

clone size: -
J gene: TRBJ2-1
D gene: -
V gene: TRBV12-3/TRBV12-4
CDR3 DNA: TGTGCCAGCAGTTTAGGACAGTTATTCGAGCAGTTCTTC
CDR3 protein: CASSLGQLFEQFF

clone size: -
J gene: TRBJ1-2
D gene: -
V gene: TRBV19
CDR3 DNA: TGTGCCAGTAGTATTGGGCATACCTATGGCTACACCTTC
CDR3 protein: CASSIGHTYGYTF

clone size: -
J gene: TRBJ1-4
D gene: -
V gene: TRBV18
CDR3 DNA: TGTGCCAGCTCACCCCGGGGGGTTGCTGAAAAACTGTTTTTT
CDR3 protein: CASSPRGVAEKLFF

clone size: -
J gene: TRBJ1-2
D gene: TRBD1
V gene: TRBV5-4
CDR3 DNA: TGTGCCAGCAGCACCCGACAGGGGACGAACTATGGCTACACCTTC
CDR3 protein: CASSTRQGTNYGYTF

clone size: -
J gene: TRBJ1-2
D gene: -
V gene: TRBV10-1
CDR3 DNA: TGCGCCCTTTGTACCACGACAGCAACTTATGGCTACACCTTC
CDR3 protein: CALCTTTATYGYTF

clone size: -
J gene: TRBJ1-2
D gene: -
V gene: TRBV27
CDR3 DNA: TGTGCCAGCAGTTTAAGGCAGGCTTTAAACTACACCTTC
CDR3 protein: CASSLRQALNYTF

clone size: -
J gene: TRBJ2-5
D gene: TRBD2
V gene: TRBV19
CDR3 DNA: TGTGCCAGTAGTATAGGGGGGGGAGCAGAGACCCAGTACTTC
CDR3 protein: CASSIGGGAETQYF

clone size: -
J gene: TRBJ1-3
D gene: -
V gene: TRBV11-2
CDR3 DNA: TGTGCCAGCAGCTTGACTGGTGGAAACACCATATATTTT
CDR3 protein: CASSLTGGNTIYF

clone size: -
J gene: TRBJ2-7
D gene: TRBD2
V gene: TRBV3-1/TRBV3-2
CDR3 DNA: TGTGCCAGCAGCCAAGAGTGGCGGGGGGGTACCTACGAGCAGTACTTC
CDR3 protein: CASSQEWRGGTYEQYF

clone size: -
J gene: TRBJ2-7
D gene: -
V gene: TRBV4-1
CDR3 DNA: TGCGCCAGCAGCCCCCCCTTCCCGACAGGCAGTCGGTACGAGCAGTACTTC
CDR3 protein: CASSPPFPTGSRYEQYF

clone size: -
J gene: TRBJ1-2
D gene: TRBD1
V gene: TRBV7-9
CDR3 DNA: TGTGCCAGCAGCTTAGGACAGGGGGGTTTAAACTCTGGCTACACCTTC
CDR3 protein: CASSLGQGGLNSGYTF

clone size: few
J gene: TRBJ1-2
D gene: -
V gene: TRBV2
CDR3 DNA: TGTGCCAGACTCGAAGGAGACAGAGACTATGGCTACACCTTC
CDR3 protein: CARLEGDRDYGYTF

clone size: -
J gene: TRBJ2-3
D gene: TRBD1
V gene: TRBV6-6
CDR3 DNA: TGTGCCAGCAGTCCAGAACCCGGGACAGGGGGCACAGATACGCAGTATTTT
CDR3 protein: CASSPEPGTGGTDTQYF

clone size: -
J gene: TRBJ2-5
D gene: -
V gene: TRBV5-8
CDR3 DNA: TGTGCCAGCAGCTTTTACCCCGGACAGACAAGCTCTCCCCAAGAGACCCAGTACTTC
CDR3 protein: CASSFYPGQTSSPQETQYF

clone size: -
J gene: TRBJ2-1
D gene: -
V gene: TRBV27
CDR3 DNA: TGTGCCAGCAGTTTAATCCCGGAGCGGAATGAGCAGTTCTTC
CDR3 protein: CASSLIPERNEQFF

clone size: -
J gene: TRBJ2-7
D gene: -
V gene: TRBV6-1
CDR3 DNA: TGTGCCAGCAGTGAAGCCCCGGGGTCGCTGGGCTGGGGGCAGTACTTC
CDR3 protein: CASSEAPGSLGWGQYF

clone size: many
J gene: TRBJ2-7
D gene: TRBD1
V gene: TRBV6-6
CDR3 DNA: TGTGCCAGCAGCCGGACAGGGGAGTTCTCCGAGCAGTACTTC
CDR3 protein: CASSRTGEFSEQYF

clone size: -
J gene: TRBJ2-7
D gene: -
V gene: TRBV30
CDR3 DNA: TGTGCCTGGAGTGCCCTGGCGGGGGCCAACTACGAGCAGTACTTC
CDR3 protein: CAWSALAGANYEQYF

clone size: -
J gene: TRBJ1-1
D gene: -
V gene: TRBV2
CDR3 DNA: TGTGCCAGCAGGGGGCCCATGACTGAAGCTTTCTTT
CDR3 protein: CASRGPMTEAFF

clone size: -
J gene: TRBJ2-3
D gene: -
V gene: TRBV10-1
CDR3 DNA: TGCGCCAGCAGGGACGCCACCGGGGGAATCACAGATACGCAGTATTTT
CDR3 protein: CASRDATGGITDTQYF

clone size: -
J gene: TRBJ2-5
D gene: TRBD2
V gene: TRBV7-9
CDR3 DNA: TGTGCCAGCAACGCCGGGGGGATAGGGGAGACCCAGTACTTC
CDR3 protein: CASNAGGIGETQYF

clone size: -
J gene: TRBJ2-7
D gene: -
V gene: TRBV19
CDR3 DNA: TGTGCCAGTAGTTTAGGGCACTACGAGCAGTACTTC
CDR3 protein: CASSLGHYEQYF

clone size: -
J gene: TRBJ1-2
D gene: TRBD1
V gene: TRBV6-5
CDR3 DNA: TGTGCCGGTCGACAGGGACCCATGGCTAACTATGGCTACACCTTC
CDR3 protein: CAGRQGPMANYGYTF

clone size: -
J gene: TRBJ2-1
D gene: -
V gene: TRBV25-1
CDR3 DNA: TGTGCCAGCAGTTCCCTGGGGGCAACTGAGCAGTTCTTC
CDR3 protein: CASSSLGATEQFF

clone size: once
J gene: TRBJ1-2
D gene: -
V gene: TRBV4-2
CDR3 DNA: TGTGCCAGCAGCCAGATATCGGGCTATGGCTACACCTTC
CDR3 protein: CASSQISGYGYTF

clone size: -
J gene: TRBJ1-2
D gene: TRBD1
V gene: TRBV5-1
CDR3 DNA: TGCGCCAGCAGGCCAACAGGGGGCCTCTATGGCTACACCTTC
CDR3 protein: CASRPTGGLYGYTF

clone size: -
J gene: TRBJ2-7
D gene: -
V gene: TRBV13
CDR3 DNA: TGTGCCAGCAGCTTAACAGGAACCTACGAGCAGTACTTC
CDR3 protein: CASSLTGTYEQYF

clone size: -
J gene: TRBJ1-2
D gene: -
V gene: TRBV6-5
CDR3 DNA: TGTGCCAGCACCCTCGGAGCCATCTATGGCTACACCTTC
CDR3 protein: CASTLGAIYGYTF

clone size: -
J gene: TRBJ1-6
D gene: -
V gene: TRBV7-2
CDR3 DNA: TGTGCCAGCAGCTTAGCGCCGGACGGACGGGGTTCACCCCTCCACTTT
CDR3 protein: CASSLAPDGRGSPLHF

clone size: many
J gene: TRBJ2-4
D gene: -
V gene: TRBV6-5
CDR3 DNA: TGTGCCAGTCAGGGGGGCGCCATTCAGTACTTC
CDR3 protein: CASQGGAIQYF

clone size: -
J gene: TRBJ2-2
D gene: TRBD1
V gene: TRBV9
CDR3 DNA: TGTGCCAGCAGCCCCCAAGTGGGACAGGGCTTAACCGGGGAGCTGTTTTTT
CDR3 protein: CASSPQVGQGLTGELFF

clone size: -
J gene: TRBJ2-1
D gene: -
V gene: TRBV27
CDR3 DNA: TGTGCCAGCAGTGGCGGCTCCTACAATGAGCAGTTCTTC
CDR3 protein: CASSGGSYNEQFF

clone size: -
J gene: TRBJ1-1
D gene: TRBD1
V gene: TRBV6-5
CDR3 DNA: TGTGCCAGCCGCCGTCCACAGGGGATCACTGAAGCTTTCTTT
CDR3 protein: CASRRPQGITEAFF

clone size: -
J gene: TRBJ1-1
D gene: -
V gene: TRBV6-1
CDR3 DNA: TGTGCCAGCAGTGAAGCGCAGGGGTTTCGGGCTTTCTTT
CDR3 protein: CASSEAQGFRAFF

clone size: -
J gene: TRBJ2-7
D gene: TRBD1
V gene: TRBV6-5
CDR3 DNA: TGTGCCAGCAGTATGACAGGGGCCTACGAGCAGTACTTC
CDR3 protein: CASSMTGAYEQYF

clone size: -
J gene: TRBJ2-7
D gene: TRBD1
V gene: TRBV10-1
CDR3 DNA: TGCGCCAGCAGTGGGGGGACAGGAACCTACGAGCAGTACTTC
CDR3 protein: CASSGGTGTYEQYF

clone size: -
J gene: TRBJ2-1
D gene: TRBD2
V gene: TRBV3-1/TRBV3-2
CDR3 DNA: TGTGCCAGCAGCCAAGGGTTAGCGGGGATAAACAATGAGCAGTTCTTC
CDR3 protein: CASSQGLAGINNEQFF

clone size: -
J gene: TRBJ2-5
D gene: TRBD2
V gene: TRBV19
CDR3 DNA: TGTGCCAGCGCCCCCCGCGGGGGGGGAATGGAGACCCAGTACTTC
CDR3 protein: CASAPRGGGMETQYF

clone size: -
J gene: TRBJ2-3
D gene: -
V gene: TRBV21-1
CDR3 DNA: TGTGCCAGCACCAGATTGGACAGGGGTGCAGATACGCAGTATTTT
CDR3 protein: CASTRLDRGADTQYF

clone size: -
J gene: TRBJ1-1
D gene: -
V gene: TRBV5-1
CDR3 DNA: TGCGCCAGCAGCTTGGAAGGAAGGGGGAGCGCTTTCTTT
CDR3 protein: CASSLEGRGSAFF

clone size: -
J gene: TRBJ1-2
D gene: -
V gene: TRBV19
CDR3 DNA: TGTGCCAGTAGTATAGTAACAGGGAACTATGGCTACACCTTC
CDR3 protein: CASSIVTGNYGYTF

clone size: -
J gene: TRBJ2-1
D gene: -
V gene: TRBV12-3/TRBV12-4
CDR3 DNA: TGTGCCAGCAGTCACTACAATGAGCAGTTCTTC
CDR3 protein: CASSHYNEQFF

clone size: -
J gene: TRBJ1-2
D gene: -
V gene: TRBV19
CDR3 DNA: TGTGCCAGTAGTCTGGTCGTAGCGGATCTCTATGGCTACACCTTC
CDR3 protein: CASSLVVADLYGYTF

clone size: -
J gene: TRBJ1-5
D gene: -
V gene: TRBV6-5
CDR3 DNA: TGTGCCAGCAGTTACGGGGGGAGCAATCAGCCCCAGCATTTT
CDR3 protein: CASSYGGSNQPQHF

clone size: -
J gene: TRBJ2-3
D gene: TRBD2
V gene: TRBV29-1
CDR3 DNA: TGCAGCGTTGAAAGTGGGGTAGCGGGGGACCTCTCTAGCACAGATACGCAGTATTTT
CDR3 protein: CSVESGVAGDLSSTDTQYF

clone size: -
J gene: TRBJ2-7
D gene: -
V gene: TRBV7-9
CDR3 DNA: TGTGCCAGCAGCGCCAGACAGTCCTACGAGCAGTACTTC
CDR3 protein: CASSARQSYEQYF

clone size: -
J gene: TRBJ2-1
D gene: TRBD2
V gene: TRBV27
CDR3 DNA: TGTGCCAGCAGTTTTCTAGCGGGGGGGCGAGAGCAGTTCTTC
CDR3 protein: CASSFLAGGREQFF

clone size: -
J gene: TRBJ1-2
D gene: -
V gene: TRBV5-4
CDR3 DNA: TGTGCCAGCAGCTTCACAGGGCTCTTTTATGGCTACACCTTC
CDR3 protein: CASSFTGLFYGYTF

clone size: -
J gene: TRBJ2-2
D gene: -
V gene: TRBV30
CDR3 DNA: TGTGCCTGGAGTACCCGGGACACAACGAACACCGGGGAGCTGTTTTTT
CDR3 protein: CAWSTRDTTNTGELFF